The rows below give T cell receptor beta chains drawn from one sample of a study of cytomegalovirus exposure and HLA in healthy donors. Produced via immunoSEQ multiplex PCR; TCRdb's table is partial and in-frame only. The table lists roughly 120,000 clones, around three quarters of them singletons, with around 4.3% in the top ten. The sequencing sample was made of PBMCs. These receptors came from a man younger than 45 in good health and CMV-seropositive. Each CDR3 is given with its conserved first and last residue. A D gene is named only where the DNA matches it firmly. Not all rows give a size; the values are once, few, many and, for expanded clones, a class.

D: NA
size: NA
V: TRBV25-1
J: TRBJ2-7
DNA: TGTGCCAGCAGGGCTCAATCCTGGCACGAGCAGTACTTC
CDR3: CASRAQSWHEQYF

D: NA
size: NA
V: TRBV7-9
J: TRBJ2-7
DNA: TGTTCCAGCAGCTTAAATCGGGGCGAGCAGTACTTC
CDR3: CSSSLNRGEQYF

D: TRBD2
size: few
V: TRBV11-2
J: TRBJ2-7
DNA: TGTGCCAGCAGCTTAGGTCCTAGCGGGATAGGGCCTTACGAGCAGTACTTC
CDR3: CASSLGPSGIGPYEQYF

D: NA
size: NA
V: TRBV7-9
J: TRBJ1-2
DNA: TGTGCCAGCAGCTTAGATCGGAGGGCAGGTGGCTACACCTTC
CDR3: CASSLDRRAGGYTF

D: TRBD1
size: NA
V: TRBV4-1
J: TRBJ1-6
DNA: TGCGCCAGCAGCTGGCTGCCGGGACAGGGGGCTTTATCACCCCTCCACTTT
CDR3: CASSWLPGQGALSPLHF

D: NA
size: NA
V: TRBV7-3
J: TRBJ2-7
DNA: TGTGCCAGCAGCCCTACTAGCTCCTACGAGCAGTACTTC
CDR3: CASSPTSSYEQYF

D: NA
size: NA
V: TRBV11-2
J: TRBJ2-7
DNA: TGTGCCAGCAGCTTAGTAGGCGGGGCCTACGAGCAGTACTTC
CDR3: CASSLVGGAYEQYF

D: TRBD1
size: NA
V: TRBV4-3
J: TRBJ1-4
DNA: TGCGCCAGCAGCCAAGGGACAGGTAGTAGTGAAAAACTGTTTTTT
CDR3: CASSQGTGSSEKLFF

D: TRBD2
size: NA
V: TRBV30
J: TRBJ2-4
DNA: TGTGCCTGGAGTTACTCGGGAGGACCGGACATTCAGTACTTC
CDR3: CAWSYSGGPDIQYF

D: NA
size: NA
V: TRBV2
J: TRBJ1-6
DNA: TGTGCCAGCAGACCGACTACCGTCGGTTCACCCCTCCACTTT
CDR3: CASRPTTVGSPLHF

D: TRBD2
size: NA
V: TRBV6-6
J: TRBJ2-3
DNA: TGTGCCAGCAGCGACGCGACTAGCGGGGGCCTGGATACGCAGTATTTT
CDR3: CASSDATSGGLDTQYF

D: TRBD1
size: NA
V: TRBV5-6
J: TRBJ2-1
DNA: TGTGCCAGCAGCTTGCGGGACAGTGCATTCTCCTACAATGAGCAGTTCTTC
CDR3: CASSLRDSAFSYNEQFF

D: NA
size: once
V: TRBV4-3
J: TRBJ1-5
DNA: TGCGCCAGCAGCCAAGAATACGGGGGAGTCCAGCCCCAGCATTTT
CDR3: CASSQEYGGVQPQHF

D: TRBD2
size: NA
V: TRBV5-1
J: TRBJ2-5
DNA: TGCGCCTCCGTTGGACTAGCGGGGTGGCAAGAGACCCAGTACTTC
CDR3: CASVGLAGWQETQYF

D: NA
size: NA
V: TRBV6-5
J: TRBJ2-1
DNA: TGTGCCAGCCGGGAGACCTACAATGAGCAGTTCTTC
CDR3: CASRETYNEQFF

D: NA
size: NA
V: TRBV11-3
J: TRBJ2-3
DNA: TGTGCCAGCAGCTTAGGTAGTAAACCCACAGATACGCAGTATTTT
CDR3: CASSLGSKPTDTQYF

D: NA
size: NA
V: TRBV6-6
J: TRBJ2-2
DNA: TGTGCCAGCAGTTACATAGCAGTAACCACCGGGGAGCTGTTTTTT
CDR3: CASSYIAVTTGELFF

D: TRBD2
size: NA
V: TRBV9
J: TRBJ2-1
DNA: TGTGCCAGCAGCGTAGGTACTAGCGGTGACAATGAGCAGTTCTTC
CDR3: CASSVGTSGDNEQFF

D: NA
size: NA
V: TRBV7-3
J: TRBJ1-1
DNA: TGTGCCAGCAGCCTAGCTGGTCGGGCAGGGGAGAACACTGAAGCTTTCTTT
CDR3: CASSLAGRAGENTEAFF

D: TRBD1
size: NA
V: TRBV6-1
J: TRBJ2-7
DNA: TGTGCCAGCAGTACCCCGGGACAGGCCTCCTACGAGCAGTACTTC
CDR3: CASSTPGQASYEQYF

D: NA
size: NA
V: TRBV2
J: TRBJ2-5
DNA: TGTGCCAGCAGTGAAAAGAGGTTGCGTGAAGAGACCCAGTACTTC
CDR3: CASSEKRLREETQYF

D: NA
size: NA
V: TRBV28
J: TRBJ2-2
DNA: TGTGCCAGCAGTTTACAGACCGCGAACACCGGGGAGTTGTTTTTT
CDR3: CASSLQTANTGELFF

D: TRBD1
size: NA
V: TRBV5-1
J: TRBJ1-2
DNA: TGCGCCAGCAGCCCGGTGACAGGGAACTATGGCTACACCTTC
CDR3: CASSPVTGNYGYTF

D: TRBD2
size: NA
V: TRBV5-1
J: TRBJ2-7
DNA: TGCGCCAGCAGGGCTAGCGGGCAGTCCGAGCAGTACTTC
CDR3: CASRASGQSEQYF

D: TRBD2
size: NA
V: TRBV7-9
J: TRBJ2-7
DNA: TGTGCCAGCAGCTTAGGGGGGGGTGGGCAGATCTCCTACGAGCAGTACTTC
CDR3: CASSLGGGGQISYEQYF

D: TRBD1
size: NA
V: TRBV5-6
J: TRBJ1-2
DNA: TGTGCCAGCAGCTACGGACAGGGTAACTCTAACTATGGCTACACCTTC
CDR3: CASSYGQGNSNYGYTF

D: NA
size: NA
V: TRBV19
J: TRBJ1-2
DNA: TGTGCCAGTAGTATTTGGGCAGGGGCTGGCTACACCTTC
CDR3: CASSIWAGAGYTF

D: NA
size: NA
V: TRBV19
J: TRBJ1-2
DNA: TGTGCCAGTAGTATACGAGGGGGATACGGCTACACCTTC
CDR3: CASSIRGGYGYTF

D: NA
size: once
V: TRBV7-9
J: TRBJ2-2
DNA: TGTTCCAGCAGCCTCCCCAGGGATGGAGCCGGGGAGCTGTTTTTT
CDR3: CSSSLPRDGAGELFF

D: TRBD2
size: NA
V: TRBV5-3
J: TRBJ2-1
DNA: TGTGCCAGAAGCCATCAAGTTATAGCGGGAGAATCGGATGAGCAGTTCTTC
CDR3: CARSHQVIAGESDEQFF

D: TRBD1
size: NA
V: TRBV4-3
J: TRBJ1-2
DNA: TGCGCCAGCAGCCAGCGATTATCCGGGACAGCCTTAGCTAACTATGGCTACACCTTC
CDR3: CASSQRLSGTALANYGYTF

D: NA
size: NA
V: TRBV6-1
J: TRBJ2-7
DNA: TGTGCCAGCAGTGGCCGACCTCACGAGGTCTACGAGCAGTACTTC
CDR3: CASSGRPHEVYEQYF

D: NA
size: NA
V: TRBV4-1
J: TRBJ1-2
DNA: TGCGCCAGCAGCCAAAAGGAGAACTATGGCTACACCTTC
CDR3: CASSQKENYGYTF

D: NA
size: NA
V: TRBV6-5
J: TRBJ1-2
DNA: TGTGCCAGCAGTTACGGGGCCTTCTATGGCTACACCTTC
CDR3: CASSYGAFYGYTF

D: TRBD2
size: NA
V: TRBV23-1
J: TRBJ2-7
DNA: TGCGCCAGCAGTCAAAGGCTAGCGGGGGGAACCTACGAGCAGTACTTC
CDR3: CASSQRLAGGTYEQYF

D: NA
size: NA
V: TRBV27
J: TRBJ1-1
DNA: TGTGCCAGCAGTTCCGCGGGGGGAGGAACTGAAGCTTTCTTT
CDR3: CASSSAGGGTEAFF

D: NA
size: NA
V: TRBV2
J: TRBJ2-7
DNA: TGTGCCAGCAGTGAAGCGGGGCCACCCATACTCTCCTACGAGCAGTACTTC
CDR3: CASSEAGPPILSYEQYF

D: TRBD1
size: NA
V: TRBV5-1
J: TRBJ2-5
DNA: TGCGCCAGCAGCTTTCGGACAGGGGAAGAGACCCAGTACTTC
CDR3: CASSFRTGEETQYF

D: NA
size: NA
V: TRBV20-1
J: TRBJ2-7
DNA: TGCAGTGCTACGGGATACTACGAGCAGTACTTC
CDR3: CSATGYYEQYF

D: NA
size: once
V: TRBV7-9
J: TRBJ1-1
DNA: TGTTCCAGCAGCTTTCCGCTCGACAAAAACACTGAAGCTTTCTTT
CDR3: CSSSFPLDKNTEAFF

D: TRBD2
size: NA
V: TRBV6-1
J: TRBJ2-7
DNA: TGTGCCAGCAGTGAAATACTAGCCCAAGCGGGATGGGAGCAGTACTTC
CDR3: CASSEILAQAGWEQYF

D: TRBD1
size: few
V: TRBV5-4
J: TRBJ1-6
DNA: TGTGCCAGCAGCCAAGAAAGAGGGCTAGGGACAGCAAAACCCCTCCACTTT
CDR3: CASSQERGLGTAKPLHF

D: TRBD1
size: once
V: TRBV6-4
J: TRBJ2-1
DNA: TGTGCCAGCAGTGACTTTGGGGGCAGGGGGCTCGAAGAGCAGTTCTTC
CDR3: CASSDFGGRGLEEQFF

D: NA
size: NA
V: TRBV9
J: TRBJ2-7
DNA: TGTGCCAGCAGCCCGGGGTTCTACGAGCAGTACTTC
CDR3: CASSPGFYEQYF

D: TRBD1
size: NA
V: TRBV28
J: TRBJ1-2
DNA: TGTGCCAGCAGCCGGGACAGTAACTATGGCTACACCTTC
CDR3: CASSRDSNYGYTF

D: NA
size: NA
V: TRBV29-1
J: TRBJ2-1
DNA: TGCAGCGTTATAAAGGGGGAGCTCTACAATGAGCAGTTCTTC
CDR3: CSVIKGELYNEQFF